These 18 T cell receptor beta chains came from one sample sequenced in a study of T cell responses to AZD1222 COVID-19 vaccine. Using immunoSEQ multiplex PCR, the repertoire was profiled, and TCRdb retains in-frame clones only, with some absent. The sample includes under 150,000 clones, 88% of them seen just once. The specimen was peripheral blood, collected on day 0 of AZD1222 vaccination. The source is an adult in good health.

The J gene is TRBJ2-7, the V gene TRBV2; D is ambiguous. The V end lost 6 bases, the J end lost 2 bases, and 5 bases lay between the germline ends. Looked up from germline, CDR1 is SNHLY and CDR2 is FYNNEI. The CDR3 sequence is 11 residues long. The CDR3 DNA reads TGTGCCAGCAGACAGACCTACGAGCAGTACTTC. Translation gives CASRQTYEQYF.

V is TRBV5-1 and J is TRBJ1-4; 7 nucleotides align to TRBD1. The germline V gene encodes CDR1 SGHRS and CDR2 YFSETQ. The length of the CDR3 is 14 residues. V trimming: 5 bases; J trimming: 11 bases; junction bases outside the gene matches: 12. The chain's CDR3 is CASSSGRGRKKLFF. The DNA for the CDR3 is TGCGCCAGCAGTTCAGGAAGGGGGCGAAAGAAACTGTTTTTT.

The chain couples TRBV19 to TRBJ1-1, with TRBD1 as a possible D gene (5 bases). The germline V and J ends were trimmed by 1 base and 5 bases, with 14 bases remaining between them. The CDR3 is made up of 15 amino acids. CDR1 is LNHDA and CDR2 is SQIVND in the germline V gene (reference sequence). Here the CDR3 reads CASSIGGWRRTEAFF. CDR3 nucleotides: TGTGCCAGTAGTATAGGGGGGTGGCGGAGGACTGAAGCTTTCTTT.

The chain links TRBV6-1 to TRBJ1-1; no definite D call. The CDR3 runs 14 residues. Germline V lookup: CDR1 MNHNS, CDR2 SASEGT. Trimming removed 3 bases at V and 0 bases at J, with 8 bases between. CDR3 residues: CASSDSLMNTEAFF. CDR3 DNA: TGTGCCAGCAGTGACAGCTTAATGAACACTGAAGCTTTCTTT.

V usage is TRBV6-5 and J usage is TRBJ1-1; 7 bases are a match to TRBD1. Germline V lookup: CDR1 MNHEY, CDR2 SVGAGI. The length of the CDR3 is 14 residues. V lost 5 bases to trimming and J lost 1 base; unmatched junction nucleotides: 4. The CDR3 reads CASSPDRSNTEAFF. The CDR3 DNA is TGTGCCAGCAGTCCGGACAGGTCGAACACTGAAGCTTTCTTT.

Written as DNA, the CDR3 is TGTGCCAGCAGCCCGACTAGCGGGGTCTCCCTTGAGCAGTTCTTC. It yields the protein CASSPTSGVSLEQFF. J is TRBJ2-1 and V is TRBV14; TRBD2 matches at 11 bases. With 4 bases clipped from V and 9 bases from J, the junction kept 8 bases outside the gene matches. This CDR3 is built from 15 residues. Germline-derived CDR1 and CDR2 are SGHDN and FVKESK.

This clone has a single count. Other DNA variants within this sample encode the same CDR3. The chain carries TRBV27 and TRBJ1-2; D possibly corresponds to TRBD1 (6 bases). The CDR3 loop spans 13 amino acids. V was cut by 5 bases and J by 2 bases, with 9 bases left in between. The germline gives CDR1 MNHEY, CDR2 SMNVEV (reference sequence). The CDR3 protein is CASSPQGNYGYTF. The CDR3 DNA is TGTGCCAGCAGTCCCCAGGGGAACTATGGCTACACCTTC.

This clone was seen more than once but under ten times. The sample has other DNA sequences that encode this CDR3 too. The genes are TRBV29-1 and TRBJ1-2, with unresolved D. The CDR3 covers 11 residues. The ends were cut back, 3 bases at V and 2 bases at J, with 4 bases in the middle. In germline, CDR1 is SQVTM, CDR2 ANQGSEA. The CDR3, as DNA: TGCAGCGTTGAGGGAAACTATGGCTACACCTTC. Its translation: CSVEGNYGYTF.

The chain employs TRBV4-1 and TRBJ1-2, with 7 bases matching TRBD1. CDR1 is MGHRA and CDR2 is YSYEKL in the germline V gene. Trimming took 0 bases from V and 0 from J; bases not matched to a gene: 4. This CDR3 spans 16 amino acids. For the CDR3, the DNA is TGCGCCAGCAGCCAAGATCAGGGGGGCACTAACTATGGCTACACCTTC. Amino acid sequence: CASSQDQGGTNYGYTF.

This clone was counted a few times. This same CDR3 is encoded by further DNA sequences in the sample. The J gene is TRBJ1-1, the V gene TRBV12-5; D gene ambiguous. The CDR3 runs to 13 residues. V was shortened by 3 bases and J by 0 bases, with 5 bases between the two germline ends. Looked up from germline, CDR1 is LGHNT and CDR2 is FRNRAP. CDR3 DNA sequence: TGTGCTAGTGGTTTACGAGTGAACACTGAAGCTTTCTTT. It codes for CASGLRVNTEAFF.

This sequence joins TRBV2 and TRBJ1-1; 8 nucleotides agree with TRBD1. Germline V gene sequence: CDR1 SNHLY, CDR2 FYNNEI. The CDR3 is made up of 17 amino acids. Trimming took 1 base from V and 0 from J; bases not matched to a gene: 7. The CDR3 spells CASSEVAGGLMNTEAFF. In DNA form, the CDR3 reads TGTGCCAGCAGTGAAGTTGCAGGGGGCTTAATGAACACTGAAGCTTTCTTT.

The rearrangement uses TRBV19 and TRBJ2-1, with 12 positions matching TRBD2. V shed 7 bases, J shed 6 bases, and the junction held 7 bases outside the gene matches. From germline, CDR1 is LNHDA and CDR2 SQIVND (reference sequence). The CDR3 is 15 amino acids. The CDR3 coding sequence is TGTGCCAGTACCCGACTAGCGGGGGCCCTCAATGAGCAGTTCTTC. As protein: CASTRLAGALNEQFF.

This clone was seen only once. The chain uses TRBV27 and TRBJ1-2; no reliable D call. Germline V gene sequence: CDR1 MNHEY, CDR2 SMNVEV (reference sequence). Trimming shortened V by 7 bases and J by 4 bases, and 13 bases separated the two germline ends. The CDR3 spans 13 residues. For the CDR3, the DNA is TGTGCCAGCACCCCTCGGGCCCTCTATGGCTACACCTTC. Translating gives CASTPRALYGYTF.

This clone was counted a few times. This rearrangement joins TRBV18 to TRBJ2-3; 10 bases are a match to TRBD2. The CDR3 has 16 residues. From germline, CDR1 is KGHSH and CDR2 LQKENI. Trimming cost V 0 bases and J 6 bases; bases outside gene matches: 6. Here the CDR3 DNA reads TGTGCCAGCTCACCACCGGGCACAGCGGGGGGGGATACGCAGTATTTT. Protein: CASSPPGTAGGDTQYF.

The J gene is TRBJ2-7, the V gene TRBV11-2; D might be TRBD2 (6 bases). Per the germline V gene, CDR1 is SGHAT and CDR2 is FQNNGV. There are 14 residues in the CDR3. The V gene lost 4 bases and the J gene lost 5 bases, with 15 bases spanning the gap. The CDR3 is CASSSWDFGDEQYF. The CDR3 DNA reads TGTGCCAGCAGCTCCTGGGACTTCGGAGACGAGCAGTACTTC.

The chain has TRBV7-2 and TRBJ1-5, with D unclear. Trimming took off 4 bases at V and 6 bases at J, with 16 bases between the two ends. CDR1 and CDR2 (germline): SGHTA, FQGNSA. The CDR3 consists of 15 residues. CDR3 sequence reads: CASSSEAPSSQPQHF. The CDR3 DNA follows: TGTGCCAGCAGCTCGGAGGCCCCCTCCAGTCAGCCCCAGCATTTT.

This clone was seen once. The chain employs TRBV14 and TRBJ1-1; TRBD1 agrees at 8 bases. V dropped 1 base and J dropped 11; count of bases not matched to a gene: 9. This CDR3 contains 14 residues. Per germline, CDR1 SGHDN and CDR2 FVKESK. The CDR3 DNA reads as TGTGCCAGCAGCCAAGTGAGGACAGGGACTTTTGCTTTCTTT. This sequence encodes CASSQVRTGTFAFF.

CDR3: CATSLGGGITDTQYF. The CDR3, as DNA: TGTGCCACCAGTCTCGGCGGGGGGATCACAGATACGCAGTATTTT. The chain uses TRBV24-1 and TRBJ2-3, with 8 bases lining up with TRBD2. The CDR3 length is 15 residues. Germline CDR1 reads KGHDR; CDR2 reads SFDVKD. Germline trimming cut 6 bases from V and 2 bases from J; bases unmatched to any gene: 6.